The 5 T cell receptor beta chains reported below all come from one sample, sequenced in a study of cytomegalovirus exposure and HLA in healthy donors. Vbeta (60) and Jbeta (13) primers were used in the PCR. Profiling relied on immunoSEQ multiplex PCR, and the TCRdb table lists in-frame clones only, not all of them. The table records some 130,000 clones, about 83% of them present only once. Sequenced sample: PBMCs. Receptors originate from a woman in her twenties or thirties in good health and CMV-seronegative.

The chain joins TRBV11-1 to TRBJ2-7; 7 bases fit TRBD1. J gave up 2 bases and V 4 bases, and 2 bases lay outside the gene matches. The CDR3 spans 13 residues. The V gene's germline CDR1 is SGHAT and CDR2 FQDESV (reference sequence). The CDR3 DNA follows: TGTGCCAGCAGCTCGGGACAGACCTACGAGCAGTACTTC. Encoded protein: CASSSGQTYEQYF.

The chain links TRBV7-2 to TRBJ2-1; 8 nucleotides agree with TRBD2. CDR1 and CDR2 from the germline V gene are SGHTA and FQGNSA. There are 16 residues in the CDR3. V lost 5 bases to trimming and J lost 2 bases; unmatched junction nucleotides: 8. The CDR3 sequence: CASSPQAGVTYNEQFF. For the CDR3, the DNA is TGTGCCAGCAGCCCGCAAGCGGGAGTCACCTACAATGAGCAGTTCTTC.

The chain has TRBV19 and TRBJ2-5, with 9 bases that match TRBD1. The junction had 5 bases not matched to a gene; V was cut back by 6 bases and J by 9 bases. The germline CDR1 and CDR2 sequences are LNHDA and SQIVND (reference sequence). The CDR3 has 12 amino acids. The CDR3 loop is CASRGQGSAQYF. CDR3 nucleotides: TGTGCCAGTAGGGGACAGGGATCGGCCCAGTACTTC.

V is TRBV27 and J is TRBJ2-4; D is unclear. Trimming removed 6 bases at V and 8 bases at J, with 20 bases between. The CDR3 runs to 15 residues. The germline gives CDR1 MNHEY, CDR2 SMNVEV (reference sequence). Written as DNA, the CDR3 is TGTGCCAGCAGCCCCGGATTGCTCCTTCGGGACATTCAGTACTTC. This translates into CASSPGLLLRDIQYF.

This rearrangement joins TRBV5-1 to TRBJ2-5, with 7 positions matching TRBD2. V shed 7 bases and J 3 bases; nucleotides not matched to a gene: 9. The CDR3 has 14 amino acids. Per the germline V gene, CDR1 is SGHRS and CDR2 is YFSETQ. This CDR3 reads CASSGGSKEETQYF. The CDR3 coding sequence is TGCGCCAGCTCCGGCGGGAGCAAGGAAGAGACCCAGTACTTC. Using reference TRBV5-1 and TRBJ2-5 for the parts outside the CDR3, the full variable domain is KAGVTQTPRYLIKTRGQQVTLSCSPISGHRSVSWYQQTPGQGLQFLFEYFSETQRNKGNFPGRFSGRQFSNSRSEMNVSTLELGDSALYLCASSGGSKEETQYFGPGTRLLVL.